The 2 T cell receptor beta chains below were found in one sample sequenced in a study of T cell responses to AZD1222 COVID-19 vaccine. The data were produced by immunoSEQ multiplex PCR, yet TCRdb's version contains in-frame clones alone and is incomplete. The table has about 97,000 clones, less than 90% seen once. Material: peripheral blood, obtained on day 0 of AZD1222 vaccination. These receptors originate from an adult in good health.

The chain links TRBV11-2 to TRBJ2-2; D call uncertain. V was cut by 7 bases and J by 8 bases, with 20 bases left in between. CDR3 length: 15 residues. Looked up from germline, CDR1 is SGHAT and CDR2 is FQNNGV. The CDR3 sequence is CASISVRANSGELFF. The CDR3 region has the DNA TGTGCCAGCATTTCGGTTAGGGCCAATTCTGGGGAGCTGTTTTTT.

V usage is TRBV3-1 (or the pseudogene TRBV3-2) and J usage is TRBJ2-3; 10 bases are shared with TRBD2. With 4 bases clipped from V and 5 bases from J, the junction kept 12 bases outside the gene matches. Germline assignment: CDR1 LGHDT and CDR2 YNNKEL (reference sequence). The CDR3 has 17 residues. CDR3 sequence reads: CASSPLGGLAGGDTQYF. DNA for the CDR3: TGTGCCAGCAGCCCGCTGGGGGGGTTAGCGGGAGGAGATACGCAGTATTTT.